This record covers a single T cell receptor beta chain. Participants were aged 18 to 89 years from 20 to 30 US areas. Participants reported their clinical history, and cohort assignment relied on those reports. These data come from a study of blood T cell repertoires in COVID-19. Study summary: Sources were T cells, B-cell-depleted T cells, or PBMCs; the material itself was cDNA or gDNA.

Per the study methods: Quantification of nucleated cells was approximated via reference gene primer amplification. Assay used: immunoSEQ multiplex PCR; TCRdb lists only in-frame clones, some missing. That table furnishes V, J and clone size, whereas the DNA furnished D and trimming. Of roughly 250,000 clones in the sample, 88% are singletons; the top ten hold over 3%. Sequenced: PBMCs or T cells enriched from blood (not recorded which). The clonotype comes from a middle-aged woman who had been exposed to COVID-19.

The CDR3 sequence: CASSPDSSTDTQYF. The CDR3 coding sequence is TGTGCCAGCAGCCCCGACTCTTCCACAGATACGCAGTATTTT. The chain employs TRBV7-9 and TRBJ2-3; D is unclear. CDR3 length equals 14 residues. Trimming took 5 bases from V and 2 from J, leaving 11 bases between them. Germline V gene lookup returns CDR1 SEHNR and CDR2 FQNEAQ (reference sequence).